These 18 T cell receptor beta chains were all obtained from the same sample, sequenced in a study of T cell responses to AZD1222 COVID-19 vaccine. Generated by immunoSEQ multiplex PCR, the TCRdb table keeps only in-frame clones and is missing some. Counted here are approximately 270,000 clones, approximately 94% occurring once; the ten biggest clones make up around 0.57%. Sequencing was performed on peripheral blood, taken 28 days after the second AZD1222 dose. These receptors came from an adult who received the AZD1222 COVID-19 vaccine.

The CDR3 bases are TGTGCCAGCAGCGTAGGGGCTAGCGGGTACACAGATACGCAGTATTTT. Residues: CASSVGASGYTDTQYF. This rearrangement joins TRBV9 to TRBJ2-3; 8 bases align to TRBD2. Germline V gives CDR1 SGDLS, CDR2 YYNGEE. This CDR3 is 16 amino acids long. The junction had 5 bases not matched to a gene; V was cut back by 0 bases and J by 2 bases. The variable domain in full, with the rest retrieved from reference TRBV9 and TRBJ2-3, is DSGVTQTPKHLITATGQRVTLRCSPRSGDLSVYWYQQSLDQGLQFLIQYYNGEERAKGNILERFSAQQFPDLHSELNLSSLELGDSALYFCASSVGASGYTDTQYFGPGTRLTVL.

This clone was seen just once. CDR3 sequence: CASSLVTAKDTF. The DNA of the CDR3 is TGTGCCAGCAGCTTAGTGACAGCCAAGGACACCTTC. The chain couples TRBV7-9 to TRBJ1-2; D might be TRBD1 (5 bases). With 1 base removed from V and 12 bases from J, the gap between germline ends came to 12 bases. CDR1 SEHNR and CDR2 FQNEAQ come from the germline V gene (reference sequence). CDR3 length equals 12 residues.

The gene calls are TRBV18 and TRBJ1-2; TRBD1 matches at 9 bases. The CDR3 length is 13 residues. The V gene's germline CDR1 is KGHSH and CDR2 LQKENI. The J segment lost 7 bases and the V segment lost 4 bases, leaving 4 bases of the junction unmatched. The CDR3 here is CASSLGQGGGYTF. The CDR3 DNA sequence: TGTGCCAGCTCACTGGGACAGGGTGGTGGCTACACCTTC.

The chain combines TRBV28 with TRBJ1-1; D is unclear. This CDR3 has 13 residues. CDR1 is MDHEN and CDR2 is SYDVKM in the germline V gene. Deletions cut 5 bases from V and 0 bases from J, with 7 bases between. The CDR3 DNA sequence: TGTGCCAGCAGTAGAGAGCTGAACACTGAAGCTTTCTTT. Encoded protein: CASSRELNTEAFF.

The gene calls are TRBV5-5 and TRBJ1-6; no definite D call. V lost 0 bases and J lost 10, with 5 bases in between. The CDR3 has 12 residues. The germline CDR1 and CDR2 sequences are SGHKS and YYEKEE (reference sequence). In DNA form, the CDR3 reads TGTGCCAGCAGCTTGGTGATGTCACCCCTCCACTTT. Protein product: CASSLVMSPLHF.

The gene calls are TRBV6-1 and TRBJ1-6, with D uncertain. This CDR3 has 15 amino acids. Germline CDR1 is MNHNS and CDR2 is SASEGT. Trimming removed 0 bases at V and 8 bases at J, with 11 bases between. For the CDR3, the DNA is TGTGCCAGCAGTGAAGCCCGTGGGCGGTATTCACCCCTCCACTTT. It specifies CASSEARGRYSPLHF.

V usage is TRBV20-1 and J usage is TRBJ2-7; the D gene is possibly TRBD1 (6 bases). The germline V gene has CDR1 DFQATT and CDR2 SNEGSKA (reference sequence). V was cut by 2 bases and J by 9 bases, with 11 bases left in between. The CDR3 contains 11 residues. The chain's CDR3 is CSARTSQGQYF. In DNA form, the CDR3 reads TGCAGTGCTAGAACCTCACAGGGGCAGTACTTC.

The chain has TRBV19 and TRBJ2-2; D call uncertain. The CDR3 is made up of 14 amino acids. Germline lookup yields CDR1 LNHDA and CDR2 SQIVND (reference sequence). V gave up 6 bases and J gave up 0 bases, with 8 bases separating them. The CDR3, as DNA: TGTGCCAGTAGCTGGCTGACGAACACCGGGGAGCTGTTTTTT. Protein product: CASSWLTNTGELFF. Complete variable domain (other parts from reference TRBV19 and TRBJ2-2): DGGITQSPKYLFRKEGQNVTLSCEQNLNHDAMYWYRQDPGQGLRLIYYSQIVNDFQKGDIAEGYSVSREKKESFPLTVTSAQKNPTAFYLCASSWLTNTGELFFGEGSRLTVL.

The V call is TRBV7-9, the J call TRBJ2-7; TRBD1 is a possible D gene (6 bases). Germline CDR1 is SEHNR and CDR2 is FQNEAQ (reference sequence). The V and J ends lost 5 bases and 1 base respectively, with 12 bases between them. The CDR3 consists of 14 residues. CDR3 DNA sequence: TGTGCCAGCAGCCTGTCAGGACAGTCCTACGAGCAGTACTTC. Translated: CASSLSGQSYEQYF.

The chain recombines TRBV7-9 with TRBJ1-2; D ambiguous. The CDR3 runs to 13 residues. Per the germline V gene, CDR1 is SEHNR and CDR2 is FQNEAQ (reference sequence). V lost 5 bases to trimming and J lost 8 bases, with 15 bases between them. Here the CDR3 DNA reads TGTGCCAGCAGCCCCCCCCACGAAAGCGGCTACACCTTC. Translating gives CASSPPHESGYTF.

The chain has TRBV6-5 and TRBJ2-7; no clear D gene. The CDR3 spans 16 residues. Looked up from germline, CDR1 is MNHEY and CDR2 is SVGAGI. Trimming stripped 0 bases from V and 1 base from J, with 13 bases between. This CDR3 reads CASSYSSRTLSYEQYF. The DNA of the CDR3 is TGTGCCAGCAGTTACTCGTCGAGGACCCTTTCCTACGAGCAGTACTTC.

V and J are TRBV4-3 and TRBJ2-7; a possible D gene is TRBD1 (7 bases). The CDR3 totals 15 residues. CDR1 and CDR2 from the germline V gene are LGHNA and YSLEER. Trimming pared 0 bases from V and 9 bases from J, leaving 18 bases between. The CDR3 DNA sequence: TGCGCCAGCAGCCAAGATACGGCAGGGGGGCTATGGCAGTACTTC. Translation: CASSQDTAGGLWQYF.

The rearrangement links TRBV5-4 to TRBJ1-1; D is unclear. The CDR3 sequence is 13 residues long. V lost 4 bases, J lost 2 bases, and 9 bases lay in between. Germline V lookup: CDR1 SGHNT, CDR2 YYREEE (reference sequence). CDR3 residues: CASSLQSNTEAFF. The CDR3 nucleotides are TGTGCCAGCAGCCTACAGAGTAACACTGAAGCTTTCTTT.

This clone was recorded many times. CDR3 loop: CASSERRGGADTQYF. CDR3 DNA: TGCGCCAGCAGTGAGAGGCGGGGTGGGGCAGATACGCAGTATTTT. The chain uses TRBV10-2 and TRBJ2-3; D is perhaps TRBD2 (6 bases). Trimming removed 2 bases at V and 4 bases at J, with 13 bases between. Germline assignment: CDR1 WSHSY and CDR2 SAAADI. There are 15 residues in the CDR3.

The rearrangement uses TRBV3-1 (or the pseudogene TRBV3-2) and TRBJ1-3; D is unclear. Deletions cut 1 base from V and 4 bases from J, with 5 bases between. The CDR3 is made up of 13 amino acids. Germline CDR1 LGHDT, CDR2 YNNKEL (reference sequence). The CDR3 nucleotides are TGTGCCAGCAGCCAAGTACGGGGAAACACCATATATTTT. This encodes CASSQVRGNTIYF.

CDR3 sequence: CASSPQGRSDTQYF. DNA of the CDR3: TGTGCCAGCAGCCCCCAGGGCAGATCAGATACGCAGTATTTT. The rearrangement joins TRBV3-1 (or the pseudogene TRBV3-2) to TRBJ2-3; D perhaps matches TRBD1 (5 bases). The length of the CDR3 is 14 residues. Germline V gene data show CDR1 as LGHDT and CDR2 as YNNKEL (reference sequence). Trimming removed 4 bases from V and 4 bases from J, with 12 bases in between.

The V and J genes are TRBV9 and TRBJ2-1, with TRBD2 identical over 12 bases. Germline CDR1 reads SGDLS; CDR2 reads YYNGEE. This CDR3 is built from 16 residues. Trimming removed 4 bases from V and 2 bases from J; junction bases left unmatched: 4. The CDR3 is CASSSRLAGAYNEQFF. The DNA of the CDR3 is TGTGCCAGCAGCTCCCGACTAGCGGGGGCCTACAATGAGCAGTTCTTC.

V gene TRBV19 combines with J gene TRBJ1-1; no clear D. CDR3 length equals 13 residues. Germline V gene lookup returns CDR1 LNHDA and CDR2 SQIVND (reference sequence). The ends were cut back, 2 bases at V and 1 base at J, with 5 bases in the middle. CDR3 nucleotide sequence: TGTGCCAGTAGTATATTGCCGAACACTGAAGCTTTCTTT. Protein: CASSILPNTEAFF.